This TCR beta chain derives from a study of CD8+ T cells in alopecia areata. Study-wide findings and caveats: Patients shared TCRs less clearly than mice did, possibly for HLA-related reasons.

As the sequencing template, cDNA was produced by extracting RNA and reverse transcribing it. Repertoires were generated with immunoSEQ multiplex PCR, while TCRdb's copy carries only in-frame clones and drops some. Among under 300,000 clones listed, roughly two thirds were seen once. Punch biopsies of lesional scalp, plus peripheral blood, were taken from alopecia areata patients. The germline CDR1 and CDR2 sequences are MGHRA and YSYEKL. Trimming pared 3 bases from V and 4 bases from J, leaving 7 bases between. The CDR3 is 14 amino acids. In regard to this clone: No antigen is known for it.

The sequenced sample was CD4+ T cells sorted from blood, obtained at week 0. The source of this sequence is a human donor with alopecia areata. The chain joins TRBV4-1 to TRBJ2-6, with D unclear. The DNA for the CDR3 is TGCGCCAGCAGCCATCTCCCAGGGGCCAACGTCCTGACTTTC. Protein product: CASSHLPGANVLTF.